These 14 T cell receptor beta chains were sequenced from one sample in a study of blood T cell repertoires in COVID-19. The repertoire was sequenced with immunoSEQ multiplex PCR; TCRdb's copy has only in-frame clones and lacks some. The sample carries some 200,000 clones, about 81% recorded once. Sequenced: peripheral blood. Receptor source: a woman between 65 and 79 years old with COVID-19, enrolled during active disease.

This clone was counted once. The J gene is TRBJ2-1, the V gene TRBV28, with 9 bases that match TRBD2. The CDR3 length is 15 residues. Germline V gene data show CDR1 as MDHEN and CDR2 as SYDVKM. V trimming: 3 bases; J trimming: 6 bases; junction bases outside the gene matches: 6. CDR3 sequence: CASSFWRTSANEQFF. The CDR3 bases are TGTGCCAGCAGTTTTTGGAGGACTAGCGCCAATGAGCAGTTCTTC.

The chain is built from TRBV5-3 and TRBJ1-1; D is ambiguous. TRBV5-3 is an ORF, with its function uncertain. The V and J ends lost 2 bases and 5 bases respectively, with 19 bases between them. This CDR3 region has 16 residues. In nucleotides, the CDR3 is TGTGCCAGAAGCTTAAACGGGAGTCGACTGGGAACTGAAGCTTTCTTT. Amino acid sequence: CARSLNGSRLGTEAFF.

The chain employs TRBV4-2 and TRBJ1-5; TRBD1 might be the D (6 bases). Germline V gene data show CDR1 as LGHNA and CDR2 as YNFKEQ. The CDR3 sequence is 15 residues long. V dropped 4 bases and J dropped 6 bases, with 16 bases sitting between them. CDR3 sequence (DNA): TGTGCCAGCAGCCTAATACAGGGTACCACTCAGCCCCAGCATTTT. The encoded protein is CASSLIQGTTQPQHF.

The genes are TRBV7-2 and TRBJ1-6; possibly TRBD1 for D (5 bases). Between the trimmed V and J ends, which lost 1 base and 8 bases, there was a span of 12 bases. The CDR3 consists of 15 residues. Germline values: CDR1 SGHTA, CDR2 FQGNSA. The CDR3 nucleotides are TGTGCCAGCAGCTTAGGACAGTTCGACTATTCACCCCTCCACTTT. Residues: CASSLGQFDYSPLHF.

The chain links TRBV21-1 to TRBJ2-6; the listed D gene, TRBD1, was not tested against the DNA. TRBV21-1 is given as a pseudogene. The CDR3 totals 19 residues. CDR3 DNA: TGTGCCAGCAGCACCCGGGGGGACAGGGGTCAGGCTGGGGCCAACGTCCTGACTTTC. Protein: CASSTRGDRGQAGANVLTF.

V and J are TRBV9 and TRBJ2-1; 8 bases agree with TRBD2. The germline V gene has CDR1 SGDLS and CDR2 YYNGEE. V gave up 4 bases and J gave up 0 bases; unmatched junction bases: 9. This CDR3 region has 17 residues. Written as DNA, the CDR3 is TGTGCCAGCAGCATGGGACTAGTGAGCCTCTCCTACAATGAGCAGTTCTTC. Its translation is CASSMGLVSLSYNEQFF.

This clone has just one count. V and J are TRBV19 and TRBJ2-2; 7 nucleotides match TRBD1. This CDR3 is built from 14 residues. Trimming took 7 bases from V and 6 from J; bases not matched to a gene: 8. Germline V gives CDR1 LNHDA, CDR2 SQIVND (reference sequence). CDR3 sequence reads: CASKKQQGSGELFF. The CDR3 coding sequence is TGTGCCAGTAAAAAACAACAGGGGTCCGGGGAGCTGTTTTTT.

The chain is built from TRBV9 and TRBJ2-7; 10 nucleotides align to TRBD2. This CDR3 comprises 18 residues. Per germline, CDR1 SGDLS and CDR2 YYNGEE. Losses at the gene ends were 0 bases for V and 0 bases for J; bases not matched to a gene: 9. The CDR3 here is CASSVGHASGRHSYEQYF. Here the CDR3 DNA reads TGTGCCAGCAGCGTAGGCCACGCTAGCGGGAGACACTCCTACGAGCAGTACTTC.

CDR3 sequence reads: CASSSARRRYGYTF. The CDR3 DNA reads as TGTGCCAGCAGTTCCGCCCGTCGGCGGTATGGCTACACCTTC. The chain recombines TRBV28 with TRBJ1-2, with unresolved D. The CDR3 spans 14 residues. The germline V and J ends were trimmed by 4 bases and 5 bases, with 14 bases remaining between them. Germline assignment: CDR1 MDHEN and CDR2 SYDVKM.

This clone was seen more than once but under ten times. CDR3 protein: CASSTTGATDTQYF. The DNA of the CDR3 is TGTGCCAGTAGTACTACAGGGGCCACAGATACGCAGTATTTT. The gene calls are TRBV19 and TRBJ2-3; 7 nucleotides match TRBD1. V shed 4 bases, J shed 2 bases, and the junction held 3 bases outside the gene matches. The germline gives CDR1 LNHDA, CDR2 SQIVND (reference sequence). This CDR3 has 14 residues.

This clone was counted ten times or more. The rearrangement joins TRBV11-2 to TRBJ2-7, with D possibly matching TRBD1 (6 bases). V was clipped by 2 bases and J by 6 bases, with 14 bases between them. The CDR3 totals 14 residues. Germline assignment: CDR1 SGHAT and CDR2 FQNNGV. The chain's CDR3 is CASSLSRQALEQYF. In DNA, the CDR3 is TGTGCCAGCAGCTTAAGTCGACAGGCCCTCGAGCAGTACTTC.

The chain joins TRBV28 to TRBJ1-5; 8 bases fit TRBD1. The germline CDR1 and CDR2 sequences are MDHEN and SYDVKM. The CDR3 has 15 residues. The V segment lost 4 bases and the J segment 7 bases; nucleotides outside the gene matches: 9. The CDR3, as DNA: TGTGCCAGCAGTTCGATGGACAGGGAAAAGCAGCCCCAGCATTTT. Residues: CASSSMDREKQPQHF.

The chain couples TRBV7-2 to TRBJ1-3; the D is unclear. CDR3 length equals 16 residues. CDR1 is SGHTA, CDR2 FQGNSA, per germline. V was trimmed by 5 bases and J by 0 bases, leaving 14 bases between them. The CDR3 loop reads CASSPTGPNSGNTIYF. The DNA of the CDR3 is TGTGCCAGCAGCCCCACTGGTCCCAACTCTGGAAACACCATATATTTT.

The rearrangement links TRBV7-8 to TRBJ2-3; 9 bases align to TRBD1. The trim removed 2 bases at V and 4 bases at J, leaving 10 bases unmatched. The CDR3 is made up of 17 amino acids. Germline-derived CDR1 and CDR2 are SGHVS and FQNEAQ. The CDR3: CASSLIWDRVLADTQYF. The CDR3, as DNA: TGTGCCAGCAGCTTAATATGGGACAGGGTTTTAGCAGATACGCAGTATTTT.